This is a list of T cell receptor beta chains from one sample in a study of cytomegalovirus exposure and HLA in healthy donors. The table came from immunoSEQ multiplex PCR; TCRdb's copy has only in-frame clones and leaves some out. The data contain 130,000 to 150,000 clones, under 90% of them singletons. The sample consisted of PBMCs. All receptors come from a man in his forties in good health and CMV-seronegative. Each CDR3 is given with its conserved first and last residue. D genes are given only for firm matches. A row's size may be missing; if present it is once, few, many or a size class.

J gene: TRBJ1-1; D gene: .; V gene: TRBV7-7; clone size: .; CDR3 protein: CASSQEPNTEAFF; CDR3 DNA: TGTGCCAGCTCACAGGAGCCGAACACTGAAGCTTTCTTT
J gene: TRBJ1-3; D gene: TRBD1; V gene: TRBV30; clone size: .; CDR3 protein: CAWRKDRVGGNTIYF; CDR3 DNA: TGTGCCTGGAGGAAGGACAGGGTAGGGGGAAACACCATATATTTT
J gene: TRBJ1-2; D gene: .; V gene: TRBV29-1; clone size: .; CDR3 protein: CSVVELANYGYTF; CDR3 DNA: TGCAGCGTTGTCGAGTTAGCTAACTATGGCTACACCTTC
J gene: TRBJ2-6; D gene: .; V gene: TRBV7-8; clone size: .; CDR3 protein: CASSLAGPGANVLTF; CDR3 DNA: TGTGCCAGCAGCTTAGCGGGGCCTGGGGCCAACGTCCTGACTTTC
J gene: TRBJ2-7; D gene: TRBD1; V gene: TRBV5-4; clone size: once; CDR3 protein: CASSSGDRAYEQYF; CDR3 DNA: TGTGCCAGCAGCTCGGGGGACAGGGCCTACGAGCAGTACTTC
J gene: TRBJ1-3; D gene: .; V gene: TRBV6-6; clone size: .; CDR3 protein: CASSYSGLPGGNTIYF; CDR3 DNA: TGTGCCAGCAGTTACTCTGGTCTCCCGGGGGGAAACACCATATATTTT
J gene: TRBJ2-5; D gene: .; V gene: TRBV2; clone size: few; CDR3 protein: CASSEARVGETQYF; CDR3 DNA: TGTGCCAGCAGTGAAGCCAGGGTCGGAGAGACCCAGTACTTC
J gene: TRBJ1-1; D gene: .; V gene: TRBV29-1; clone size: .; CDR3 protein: CSVDGGEFTEAFF; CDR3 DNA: TGCAGCGTTGATGGCGGGGAATTCACTGAAGCTTTCTTT
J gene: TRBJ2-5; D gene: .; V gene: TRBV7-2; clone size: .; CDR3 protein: CASSLGVGGQETQYF; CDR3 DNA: TGTGCCAGCAGCTTAGGAGTGGGGGGTCAAGAGACCCAGTACTTC
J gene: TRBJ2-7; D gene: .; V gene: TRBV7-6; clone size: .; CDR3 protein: CASSFAGRADAAYEQYF; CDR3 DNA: TGTGCCAGCAGCTTCGCGGGCCGAGCCGACGCAGCCTACGAGCAGTACTTC
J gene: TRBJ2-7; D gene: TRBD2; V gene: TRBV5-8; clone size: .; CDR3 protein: CASSPGLALEQYF; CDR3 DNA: TGTGCCAGCAGCCCGGGACTAGCCCTCGAGCAGTACTTC
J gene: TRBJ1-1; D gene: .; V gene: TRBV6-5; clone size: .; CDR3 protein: CASSYDWRQHTEAFF; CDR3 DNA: TGTGCCAGCAGTTACGATTGGAGACAGCACACTGAAGCTTTCTTT
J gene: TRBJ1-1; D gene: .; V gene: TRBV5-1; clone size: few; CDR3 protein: CASSLALSPSPNTEAFF; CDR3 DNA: TGCGCCAGCAGCCTTGCTCTCAGTCCCAGTCCGAACACTGAAGCTTTCTTT
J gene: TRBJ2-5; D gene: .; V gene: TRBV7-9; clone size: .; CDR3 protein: CASRLTGFQETQYF; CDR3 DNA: TGTGCCAGCAGACTAACAGGGTTCCAAGAGACCCAGTACTTC
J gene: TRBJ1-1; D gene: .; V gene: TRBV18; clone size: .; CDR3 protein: CASSRVNTEAFF; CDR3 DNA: TGTGCCAGCTCCCGGGTGAACACTGAAGCTTTCTTT
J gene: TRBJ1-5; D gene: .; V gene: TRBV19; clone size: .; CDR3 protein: CASSRGGGFARQPQHF; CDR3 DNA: TGTGCCAGTAGCAGGGGTGGGGGTTTTGCACGTCAGCCCCAGCATTTT
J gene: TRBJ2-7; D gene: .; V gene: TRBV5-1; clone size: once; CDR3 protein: CASRPSGSAYEQYF; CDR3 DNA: TGCGCCAGCAGGCCGTCCGGGTCAGCCTACGAGCAGTACTTC
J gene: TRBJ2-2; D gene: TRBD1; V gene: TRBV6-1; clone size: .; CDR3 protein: CASSERGGPVTGELFF; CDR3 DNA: TGTGCCAGCAGTGAACGAGGGGGCCCTGTCACCGGGGAGCTGTTTTTT
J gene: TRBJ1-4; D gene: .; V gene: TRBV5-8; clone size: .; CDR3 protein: CASTQGWGAGTNEKLFF; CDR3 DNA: TGTGCCAGCACTCAGGGTTGGGGCGCCGGAACTAATGAAAAACTGTTTTTT
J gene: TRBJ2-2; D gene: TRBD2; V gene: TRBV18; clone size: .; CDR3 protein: CASSNYGSGAITGELFF; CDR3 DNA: TGTGCCAGCTCCAACTATGGGAGCGGGGCAATCACCGGGGAGCTGTTTTTT
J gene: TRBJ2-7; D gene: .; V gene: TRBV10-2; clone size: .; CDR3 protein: CASSDHYEQYF; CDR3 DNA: TGCGCCAGCAGTGACCACTACGAGCAGTACTTC
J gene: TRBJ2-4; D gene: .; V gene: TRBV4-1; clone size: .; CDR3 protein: CASSQRQGEIAKNIQYF; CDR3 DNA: TGCGCCAGCAGCCAAAGACAAGGGGAAATAGCCAAAAACATTCAGTACTTC
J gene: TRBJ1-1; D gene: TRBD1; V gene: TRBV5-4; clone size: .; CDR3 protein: CASSLPTGANTEAFF; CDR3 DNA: TGTGCCAGCAGCTTACCGACAGGGGCAAACACTGAAGCTTTCTTT
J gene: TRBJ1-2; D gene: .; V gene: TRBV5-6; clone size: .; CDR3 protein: CASSFRTRDGYTF; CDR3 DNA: TGTGCCAGCAGCTTTCGGACAAGGGATGGATACACCTTC
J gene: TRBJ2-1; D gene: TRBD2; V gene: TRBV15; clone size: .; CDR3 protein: CATSPYSGGANEQFF; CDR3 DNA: TGTGCCACCAGCCCGTATAGCGGGGGGGCGAATGAGCAGTTCTTC
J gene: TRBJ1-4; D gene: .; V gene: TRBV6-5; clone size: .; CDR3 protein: CASTKQGSNEKLFF; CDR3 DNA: TGTGCCAGCACTAAACAGGGTTCTAATGAAAAACTGTTTTTT